This T cell receptor (beta chain) was retrieved from a study of blood T cell repertoires in COVID-19. Turning to the study itself: Acute-phase and convalescent COVID-19 samples originated in the United States, Italy and Spain. T cells, B-cell-depleted T cells, or PBMCs supplied cDNA or gDNA.

Trimming took 3 bases from V and 3 from J, leaving 9 bases between them. Looked up from germline, CDR1 is LNHDA and CDR2 is SQIVND (reference sequence). There are 14 residues in the CDR3. Per the authors' pipeline: Amplification of reference gene primers provided the estimated nucleated cell counts. Libraries were prepared by immunoSEQ multiplex PCR; TCRdb keeps only in-frame clonotypes and omits some of them. V, J and clone size were drawn from that table, and D and trimming were deduced from the DNA. Of around 200,000 clones listed, 65% to 85% were seen once; the top ten hold roughly 2.9%. The chain uses TRBV19 and TRBJ2-1; unclear D gene. The source material was peripheral blood. The source is a man between 45 and 60 years old with active or convalescent COVID-19. CDR3 bases: TGTGCCAGTAGTATCCTGGCCAACTACAATGAGCAGTTCTTC. Its protein is CASSILANYNEQFF.